A few counts support the clone carrying this T cell receptor (beta chain). Its target is not known. TCRdb used MiXCR to reprocess the reads, holding one entry per CDR3 protein. The data contain around 310,000 distinct CDR3 sequences, almost 30% of them singletons. Looked up from germline, CDR1 is MGHRA and CDR2 is YSYEKL. Deletions cut 5 bases from V and 4 bases from J, with 9 bases between. This CDR3 spans 14 amino acids. These data belong to a study of T cell repertoires in cytomegalovirus infection. V gene TRBV4-1 combines with J gene TRBJ1-6; a weak D match, TRBD1 (5 bases). Sequenced material: cultured PBMCs, taken from culture after CMV antigen stimulation. This receptor was identified in a human donor in good health (CMV status not recorded). Some clones in this sample may be carry-over from other donors' samples. CDR3 coding DNA: TGCGCCAGCAGCGCCCGACAGTATAATTCACCCCTCCACTTT. Translated, it gives CASSARQYNSPLHF.